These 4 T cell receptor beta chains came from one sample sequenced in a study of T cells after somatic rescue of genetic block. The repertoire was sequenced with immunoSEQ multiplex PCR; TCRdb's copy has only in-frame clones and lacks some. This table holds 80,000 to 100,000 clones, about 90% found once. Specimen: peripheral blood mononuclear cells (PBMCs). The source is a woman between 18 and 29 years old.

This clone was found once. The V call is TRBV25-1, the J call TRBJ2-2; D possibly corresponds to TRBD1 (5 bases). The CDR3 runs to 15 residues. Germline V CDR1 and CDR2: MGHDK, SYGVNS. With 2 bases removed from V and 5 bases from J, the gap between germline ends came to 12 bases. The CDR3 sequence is CASSERQFGTGELFF. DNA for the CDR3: TGTGCCAGCAGTGAAAGACAGTTCGGGACCGGGGAGCTGTTTTTT. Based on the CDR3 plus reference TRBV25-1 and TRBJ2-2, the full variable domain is EADIYQTPRYLVIGTGKKITLECSQTMGHDKMYWYQQDPGMELHLIHYSYGVNSTEKGDLSSESTVSRIRTEHFPLTLESARPSHTSQYLCASSERQFGTGELFFGEGSRLTVL.

As DNA, the CDR3 is TGTGCCAGCAGCTTAACGAGAACAGGGGGCACAGATACGCAGTATTTT. It is translated as CASSLTRTGGTDTQYF. J is TRBJ2-3 and V is TRBV7-3, with 7 bases lining up with TRBD1. V dropped 0 bases and J dropped 1; count of bases not matched to a gene: 4. The CDR3 spans 16 residues. Germline CDR1 reads SGHTA; CDR2 reads FQGTGA.

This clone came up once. CDR3: CASSPTGGVGSYNEQFF. CDR3 DNA: TGTGCCAGCAGCCCAACTGGGGGAGTGGGCTCCTACAATGAGCAGTTCTTC. The rearrangement joins TRBV7-9 to TRBJ2-1; possibly TRBD1 or TRBD2 for D (5 bases each). V gave up 5 bases and J gave up 0 bases, with 17 bases separating them. CDR3 length: 17 amino acids. Per germline, CDR1 SEHNR and CDR2 FQNEAQ (reference sequence).

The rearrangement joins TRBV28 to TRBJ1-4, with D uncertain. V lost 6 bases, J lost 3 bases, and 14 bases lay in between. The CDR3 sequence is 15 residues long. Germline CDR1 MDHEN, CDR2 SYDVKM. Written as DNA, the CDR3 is TGTGCCAGCAGCACAAACGAGCTACCTAATGAAAAACTGTTTTTT. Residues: CASSTNELPNEKLFF.